This T cell receptor (beta chain) was documented in a study of cytomegalovirus exposure and HLA in healthy donors. Study-level points and caveats: The classifier reportedly diagnosed cytomegalovirus status with high sensitivity and specificity. Links to common viral pathogens appeared, in a later analysis, for several of the most significant clusters. Only CMV serostatus was available as immune exposure information. Analyzed later, most CMV-associated TCR beta chains appeared HLA-restricted.

As regards this clone: Its target is unknown.

The CDR3 spans 14 residues. Trimming removed 5 bases from V and 5 bases from J; junction bases left unmatched: 3. Germline loops: CDR1 SGHTA, CDR2 FQGNSA. The study ran its PCR with 60 Vbeta and 13 Jbeta primers. Assay: immunoSEQ multiplex PCR; the TCRdb copy retains only in-frame clones and omits some. The sample has roughly 190,000 clones, 84% seen once. This TCR was sampled from a woman aged 45-60 years in good health and CMV-seropositive. The J gene is TRBJ1-1, the V gene TRBV7-2; 12 nucleotides line up with TRBD1. Specimen: PBMCs. CDR3 sequence reads: CASSRDRGRTEAFF. For the CDR3, the DNA is TGTGCCAGCAGCAGGGACAGGGGGCGAACTGAAGCTTTCTTT. Using reference TRBV7-2 and TRBJ1-1 for the parts outside the CDR3, the full variable domain is GAGVSQSPSNKVTEKGKDVELRCDPISGHTALYWYRQSLGQGLEFLIYFQGNSAPDKSGLPSDRFSAERTGGSVSTLTIQRTQQEDSAVYLCASSRDRGRTEAFFGQGTRLTVV.